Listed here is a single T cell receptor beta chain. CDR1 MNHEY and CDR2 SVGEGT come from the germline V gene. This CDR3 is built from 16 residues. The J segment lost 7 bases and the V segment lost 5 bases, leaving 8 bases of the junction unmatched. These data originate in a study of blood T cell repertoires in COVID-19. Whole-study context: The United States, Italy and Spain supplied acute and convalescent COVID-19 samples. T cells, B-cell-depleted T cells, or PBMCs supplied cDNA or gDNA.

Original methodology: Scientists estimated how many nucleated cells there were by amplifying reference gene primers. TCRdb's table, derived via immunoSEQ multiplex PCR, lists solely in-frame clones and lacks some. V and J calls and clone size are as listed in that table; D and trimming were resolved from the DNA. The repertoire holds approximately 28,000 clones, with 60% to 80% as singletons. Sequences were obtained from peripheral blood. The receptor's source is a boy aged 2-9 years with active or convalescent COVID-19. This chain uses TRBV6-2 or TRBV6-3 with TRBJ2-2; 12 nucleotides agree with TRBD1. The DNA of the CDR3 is TGTGCCAGCAGTGGAGGGACAGGGGGCTTTGGCGGGGAGCTGTTTTTT. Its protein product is CASSGGTGGFGGELFF.